One TCR beta chain is described in this entry. The clone's antigen remains unknown. No base-level quality is on record; no much larger clone is a single base apart. Measured from the cysteine to the phenylalanine, the CDR3 is 17 residues long. The kept DNA is CDR3 alone, 51 bases in frame from the first base. CDR1 and CDR2 are drawn from the germline V gene: LGHNA, YSLEER. V lost 0 bases and J lost 2 bases, and the count of bases not matched to a germline gene is 7. Per the publication, the treatment or condition label means: suppressive antiretroviral therapy. Lysates of CMV-infected fibroblasts were used at approximately 10 ug/mL for cell stimulation. Nonresponding CD40L-negative CD69-negative CD45RO-high memory CD4+ T cells were sorted as memory populations depleted of antigen-responding cells. Participants were HIV-1-infected adults who started suppressive ART during chronic infection. For at least 4 years, participants had undetectable plasma HIV-1 RNA, below 50 copies/mL. To be included, participants needed a CD4+ T cell count above 400 cells/uL and a positive CMV serology. Before stimulation, PBMCs were isolated using density centrifugation and depleted of CD8+ T cells. For roughly 17 hours, CD8-depleted PBMCs were stimulated with anti-CD28/CD49d costimulation, a CD40-blocking antibody, and enfuvirtide, which was added to prevent new infections. Sorting was done on either a Beckman Coulter MoFlo Legacy or an XDP sorter, and propidium iodide was used to exclude dead cells. For samples with more than one million cells, genomic DNA was extracted with the QIAamp DNA Mini Kit, and for all other samples the Quick-DNA Microprep Kit was used.

These data come from a study of persistence of HIV-infected CD4 T cells (TCRdb year 2020). Concerning the study at large: The study isolated CMV- and HIV-1 Gag-responding CD4+ T cells from ART-treated individuals to examine antigen-driven clonal expansion of HIV-1-infected cells. The median time the participants had spent on suppressive ART was eight to nine years. Peripheral blood samples of up to roughly 200 mL were obtained at multiple time points, with the exception of two participants, for whom leukapheresis was performed at a single time point. The clonality of all cells in each sorted population was measured by TCRbeta sequencing, and the clonality of infected cells was measured by proviral sequencing. Cross-participant TCR cluster analysis included about eight participants for CMV and about 7 participants for Gag. Study-level results and caveats: TCRbeta richness in CMV- and Gag-responding cells was significantly lower than in anti-CD3/anti-CD28-responding cells; CMV-responding cells had higher oligoclonality than CD3/CD28-stimulated and Gag-responding cells. A correlation was observed between TCR oligoclonality and proviral oligoclonality within the same sorted populations. Restriction of bulk TCR analyses to the rare CMV-responding cells that actually carried HIV-1 proviruses was not possible. Degenerate expanded CDR3beta sequences were enriched in antigen-responding cells, suggesting convergent selection of CD4+ responses to CMV and Gag. The study involved few individuals and tested only a limited range of antigens.

The immunoSEQ hsTCRB assay version 4 in survey mode was used to sequence TCRbeta repertoires from genomic DNA. For TCRbeta sequencing, genomic DNA was diluted to 10 ng/uL, and up to 1 ug was used per sample. In the authors' own workflow: TCRbeta data were analyzed in ImmunoSeq Analyzer 3.0, with diversity computed on productive nucleotide rearrangements. Lower-bound TCR diversity was estimated with the improved Chao index, and clonality with the Gini coefficient using the Immunarch R package. Different nucleotide rearrangements encoding the same CDR3beta amino acid sequence were counted as distinct clonotypes. Differential abundance analysis found TCRbeta sequences that were significantly enriched in antigen-responding cells compared with anti-CD3/anti-CD28-activated cells. GLIPH2 clustered TCRs by predicted peptide-MHC specificity, both within individual participants and across merged participant data sets. Here the immuneACCESS table is served through TCRdb, limited to in-frame sequences with V and J called. Missing clones are a known gap in these copies; in checked studies unresolved V genes cover under half, and the rest lacks a known reason. Clonal size and the V and J genes are those of that table, whereas D and trimming came from the DNA. In this sample the table shows more than 30,000 clones, more than 75% of which occur a single time. The top ten clones comprise 6.4% of the sample.

The sequence is built from TRBV4-3 and TRBJ2-1; TRBD1 aligns with 7 central bases. This clonotype originated in an adult woman with HIV who was CMV-seropositive. Sample: CD4+ T cells sorted from PBMCs after roughly 18-hour stimulation, taken from a patient who received antiretroviral therapy. Interpreted using the paper, the cell subset or site label stands for: CD40L-CD69- CD45RO-high memory CD4 T cells not responding to CMV lysate. The CDR3 in this case is CASSQDPAGTAYNEQFF. The sequenced DNA is TGCGCCAGCAGCCAAGACCCCGCCGGGACAGCCTACAATGAGCAGTTCTTC.